This note documents a single TCR beta chain sequence. What antigen it recognizes has not been identified. Within one base of it there is no much larger clone, and no base qualities were kept. The trial excluded patients who had a history of autoimmune disease or were on systemic immunosuppression. In every dose cohort, peripheral blood was drawn for TCR sequencing at baseline, cycle 4 day 1, and cycle 7 day 1. Samples were obtained from an open-label, multicenter, first-in-human phase I dose-escalation trial of ivuxolimab. Adults with locally advanced or metastatic melanoma, renal cell carcinoma, hepatocellular carcinoma or head and neck squamous cell carcinoma were enrolled in the trial. Before TCR sequencing, CD4+ T cells and CD8+ T cells from peripheral blood were sorted into separate populations. For sequencing of the TCRbeta CDR3 region, genomic DNA was extracted from the sorted cells. The immunoSEQ Assay was used for sequencing of TCRbeta CDR3 regions. Sourced from immuneACCESS, this table was stored by TCRdb with only in-frame sequences that have V and J called. A share of the clones is absent; for the studies checked, an unresolved V gene accounts for under half, and the remainder has no known explanation. The table for this sample lists 44,000 or so clones; just over 85% of them were counted only once. The top ten clonotypes cover 3.4% of the sample.

The data originate from a study of OX40 agonist ivuxolimab in advanced cancers. Broadly, across the study: Ivuxolimab was a fully human IgG2 agonistic monoclonal antibody targeting the costimulatory receptor OX40 (CD134). The paper covers the monotherapy dose-escalation part of the phase I ivuxolimab trial, which included N of about 50 patients. Prior anti-PD-1, anti-PD-L1 or anti-CTLA-4 therapy was permitted, and checkpoint inhibitors had been received by less than 45% of dose-escalation patients. Of the approximately 50 patients in dose escalation, 19 had hepatocellular carcinoma, around 15 had melanoma, 9 had renal cell carcinoma and 9 had head and neck cancer. Partial responses occurred in three dose-escalation patients, of whom one had hepatocellular carcinoma and two had cutaneous melanoma. The point of sequencing TCRbeta in the periphery was to test whether ivuxolimab changed TCR sequence diversity and drove clonal T-cell expansion. In the dose-escalation cohort, 65% to 90% of patients were male, and the mean age was approximately 64 years, with a range of about 23 to 85. Intravenous ivuxolimab was administered to patients every 2 weeks at six dose levels: 0.01, 0.1, 0.3, 1.5, 3 and 10 mg/kg. On the study overall, not on this receptor specifically: After ivuxolimab, expanded clones were on average more numerous among CD8+ T cells than among CD4+ T cells. Low levels of normalized T-cell clonal expansion were also seen in some patients who did not respond. Which antigens the clonally expanded peripheral T cells were specific for was not determined. In partial responders in the 0.1-3.0 mg/kg groups, normalized peripheral clonal expansion was found to be among the lowest, especially among CD8+ T cells. Clonal expansion of both CD4+ and CD8+ blood T cells was observed from baseline to week 6 at doses 0.1 to 3.0 mg/kg.

The CDR3 runs 14 residues from the cysteine to the phenylalanine. Only the CDR3 DNA stays, 42 bases, in frame from base 1. Cut back by 4 bases and 3 bases, the V and J ends lie 13 bases apart. Looking up the germline V gene yields CDR1 MNHNS and CDR2 SASEGT. This TCR derives from an adult with an advanced solid tumor such as melanoma, head and neck, liver or kidney cancer. Source: CD4+ or CD8+ T cells sorted from blood, taken in a trial of the OX40 agonist ivuxolimab. The receptor chain draws on TRBV6-1 and TRBJ2-7; TRBD1 is a possible D gene, resting on 6 matching bases. The sequence in DNA is TGTGCCAGCAGTGTTCGGGACACCTACTACGAGCAGTACTTC. Translation gives CASSVRDTYYEQYF.